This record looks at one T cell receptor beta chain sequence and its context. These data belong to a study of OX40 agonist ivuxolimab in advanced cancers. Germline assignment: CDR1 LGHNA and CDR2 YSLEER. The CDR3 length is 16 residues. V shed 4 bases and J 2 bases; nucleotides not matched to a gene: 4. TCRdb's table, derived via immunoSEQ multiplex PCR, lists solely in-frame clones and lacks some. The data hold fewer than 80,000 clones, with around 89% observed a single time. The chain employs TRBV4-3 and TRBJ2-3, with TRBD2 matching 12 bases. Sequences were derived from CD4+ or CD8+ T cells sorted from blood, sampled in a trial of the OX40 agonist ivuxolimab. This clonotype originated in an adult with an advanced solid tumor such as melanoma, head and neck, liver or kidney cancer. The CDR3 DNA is TGCGCCAGCAGCCCTCTAGCGGGAGGGCCCACAGATACGCAGTATTTT. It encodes CASSPLAGGPTDTQYF.